Shown below are 31 T cell receptor beta chains from a single sample sequenced in a study of blood T cells in healthy people across ages (dated by TCRdb to 2014 to 2015). Library method: 5' RACE. These reads were obtained on an Illumina HiSeq 2500. A second PCR of roughly 7 to 12 cycles was run with a J-beta primer mix and a sample-barcoded 5' primer. TCRdb reanalyzed the raw reads on its own, using fastp at Q25 for trimming and MiXCR for clone calling, and kept in-frame beta chains. Each entry is one CDR3 protein sequence, shown with its most common DNA and genes. Counted in this sample were about 800,000 distinct CDR3 sequences; roughly 46% of them appeared once. Around 18% of the sample is held by the ten biggest clonotypes. The specimen was blood. The receptor source for this set is a man older than 75 in good health.

V usage is TRBV27 and J usage is TRBJ2-3, with TRBD2 as a possible D gene (5 bases). V was pared by 1 base and J by 0 bases, with 11 bases between. The CDR3 loop spans 16 amino acids. Germline loops: CDR1 MNHEY, CDR2 SMNVEV (reference sequence). The CDR3, as DNA: TGTGCCAGCAGTTTATTCCTAGCAGCTAGCACAGATACGCAGTATTTT. Encoded protein: CASSLFLAASTDTQYF.

This rearrangement joins TRBV2 to TRBJ2-3; 8 bases agree with TRBD2. Germline V gives CDR1 SNHLY, CDR2 FYNNEI. The ends lost 0 bases at V and 4 bases at J; junction bases unmatched: 9. This CDR3 is 17 amino acids long. CDR3 amino acids: CASSEAPSGSGSDTQYF. The CDR3 DNA is TGTGCCAGCAGTGAAGCGCCAAGCGGGAGTGGGTCAGATACGCAGTATTTT.

Written as DNA, the CDR3 is TGTGCCATCAGTGAAAGGACCGGCAATGAGCAGTTCTTC. Residues: CAISERTGNEQFF. The chain recombines TRBV10-3 with TRBJ2-1, with D uncertain. Germline lookup yields CDR1 ENHRY and CDR2 SYGVKD. CDR3 length equals 13 residues. V was clipped by 3 bases and J by 6 bases, with 9 bases between them.

This clonotype was observed a handful of times. The V and J genes are TRBV25-1 and TRBJ2-5, with a possible D match to TRBD2 (5 bases). Trimming shortened V by 5 bases and J by 1 base, and 14 bases separated the two germline ends. Germline CDR1 is MGHDK and CDR2 is SYGVNS. The length of the CDR3 is 15 residues. The CDR3 nucleotides are TGTGCCAGCAGTCCTAGCAGGAGGTCCCAAGAGACCCAGTACTTC. This gives the protein CASSPSRRSQETQYF.

The V call is TRBV4-3, the J call TRBJ1-2, with 8 bases that match TRBD1. The CDR3 is 13 amino acids. Germline V gene lookup returns CDR1 LGHNA and CDR2 YSLEER. Trimming removed 5 bases from V and 6 bases from J; junction bases left unmatched: 5. CDR3 nucleotides: TGCGCCAGCAGCAAGGACAGGGTGAATGGCTACACCTTC. This encodes CASSKDRVNGYTF.

The rearrangement uses TRBV20-1 and TRBJ2-3; TRBD2 matches 11 bases. Germline CDR1 and CDR2: DFQATT and SNEGSKA (reference sequence). The CDR3 has 16 residues. The ends lost 1 base at V and 4 bases at J; junction bases unmatched: 7. The CDR3 DNA is TGCAGTGCTAGAGTACCGGGACTAGCGGCCTCAGATACGCAGTATTTT. It encodes CSARVPGLAASDTQYF.

This clonotype was recorded once. This may be a read error: a much more frequent sequence differs by one nucleotide. The chain uses TRBV11-2 and TRBJ2-7; 9 positions agree with TRBD1. The germline CDR1 and CDR2 sequences are SGHAT and FQNNGV. This CDR3 region has 15 residues. Here the CDR3 reads CASSSGQGSSYERYF. The DNA for the CDR3 is TGTGCCAGCAGCTCAGGACAGGGGAGTTCCTACGAGCGGTACTTC.

This sequence joins TRBV7-9 and TRBJ2-7, with D unresolved. The germline V gene encodes CDR1 SEHNR and CDR2 FQNEAQ (reference sequence). The CDR3 length is 14 residues. Trimming left V 2 bases short and J 2 bases short, with 10 bases between. CDR3 loop: CASSLLGPPYEQYF. In nucleotides, the CDR3 is TGTGCCAGCAGCTTATTAGGTCCTCCCTACGAGCAGTACTTC.

The chain recombines TRBV29-1 with TRBJ2-1, with D perhaps TRBD1 (6 bases). Matching the DNA end better, TRBJ2-7 makes the J call doubtful. The germline CDR1 and CDR2 sequences are SQVTM and ANQGSEA. The CDR3 runs to 14 residues. The CDR3 bases are TGCAGCGCAAGGGACAATCTGTCCTACAATGAGCAGTACTTC. Protein product: CSARDNLSYNEQYF.

Concerning this clonotype itself: A much bigger clone sits one base away, suggesting this may be a read error. The CDR3 DNA sequence: TGTGCCAGCAAAATTGTGGGGGCTGGGGCCAACGGCCTGACTTTC. It encodes CASKIVGAGANGLTF. The chain has TRBV12-3 or TRBV12-4 and TRBJ2-6; TRBD1 might be the D (6 bases). CDR3 size: 15 residues.

The V gene is TRBV9, the J gene TRBJ2-1; D remains unclear. This CDR3 is built from 15 residues. Trimming cost V 1 base and J 3 bases, with 11 bases left between them. CDR1 and CDR2 from the germline V gene are SGDLS and YYNGEE. CDR3 amino acids: CASSVTLGGYNEQFF. The CDR3 bases are TGTGCCAGCAGCGTAACCCTTGGTGGCTACAATGAGCAGTTCTTC.

The V and J genes are TRBV20-1 and TRBJ1-2; D is unresolved. CDR3 length equals 15 residues. Germline V gene data show CDR1 as DFQATT and CDR2 as SNEGSKA (reference sequence). The germline V and J ends were trimmed by 1 base and 0 bases, with 12 bases remaining between them. CDR3 residues: CSARVTTETNYGYTF. CDR3 in DNA: TGCAGTGCTAGAGTTACGACGGAGACTAACTATGGCTACACCTTC.

The chain has TRBV7-2 and TRBJ1-6, with D uncertain. CDR3 length: 14 residues. Trimming stripped 2 bases from V and 10 bases from J, with 12 bases between. Looked up from germline, CDR1 is SGHTA and CDR2 is FQGNSA. CDR3 nucleotides: TGTGCCAGCAGCTTATTCTCCGGCTACTCACCCCTCCACTTT. Translated, it gives CASSLFSGYSPLHF.

This clonotype has a handful of counts. V gene TRBV20-1 combines with J gene TRBJ2-5; D gene uncertain. The CDR3 sequence is 14 residues long. The V gene lost 3 bases and the J gene lost 11 bases, with 22 bases spanning the gap. CDR1 DFQATT and CDR2 SNEGSKA come from the germline V gene (reference sequence). The CDR3: CSASDPNSHREQYF. The CDR3, as DNA: TGCAGTGCTAGTGACCCAAATTCTCACCGTGAGCAGTACTTC.

This clonotype occurred once. This may come from a read error, since a much larger clone is one base off. This CDR3 is CATGSTHEQYF. DNA for the CDR3: TGTGCCACCGGGTCCACCCACGAGCAGTACTTC. This chain connects TRBV10-3 to TRBJ2-7; D not resolved. The V end lost 10 bases, the J end lost 5 bases, and 12 bases lay between the germline ends. Germline V CDR1 and CDR2: ENHRY, SYGVKD. The CDR3 runs to 11 residues.

V gene TRBV20-1 combines with J gene TRBJ2-7; tentatively, D is TRBD2 (5 bases). The CDR3 contains 15 residues. Trimming took off 0 bases at V and 0 bases at J, with 12 bases between the two ends. The germline gives CDR1 DFQATT, CDR2 SNEGSKA (reference sequence). DNA for the CDR3: TGCAGTGCTAGAGATCTAGCTGGATCCTCCTACGAGCAGTACTTC. Amino acids: CSARDLAGSSYEQYF.

The chain employs TRBV6-1 and TRBJ2-7; D is possibly TRBD2 (6 bases). Trimming removed 6 bases at V and 6 bases at J, with 33 bases between. The length of the CDR3 is 19 residues. Germline values: CDR1 MNHNS, CDR2 SASEGT. CDR3 coding DNA: TGTGCCAGCAGCCCCTCCGGCGGGATCTCCGACGTAGGGGCGTGCGAGCAGTACTTC. Translated: CASSPSGGISDVGACEQYF.

This chain joins TRBV10-3 and TRBJ2-3, with a possible D match to TRBD1 (6 bases). The CDR3 has 16 residues. The germline V and J ends were trimmed by 4 bases and 3 bases, with 17 bases remaining between them. CDR1 ENHRY and CDR2 SYGVKD come from the germline V gene. The chain's CDR3 is CAISGRTAGRTDTQYF. The CDR3 coding sequence is TGTGCCATCAGTGGACGGACAGCAGGCCGAACAGATACGCAGTATTTT.

This chain links TRBV27 with TRBJ2-5; D is ambiguous. The DNA end is a closer match to TRBJ2-7, so the J assignment may be wrong. CDR1 MNHEY and CDR2 SMNVEV come from the germline V gene (reference sequence). The CDR3 consists of 13 residues. CDR3 nucleotide sequence: TGTGCCAGCAGTTCATCGGTGGGGTACGAGCAGTACTTC. It encodes CASSSSVGYEQYF.

This clonotype was recorded at least ten times. The rearrangement uses TRBV2 and TRBJ2-3, with 13 bases matching TRBD2. This CDR3 comprises 15 residues. The V gene's germline CDR1 is SNHLY and CDR2 FYNNEI. The ends lost 10 bases at V and 3 bases at J; junction bases unmatched: 7. In nucleotides, the CDR3 is TGTGCCACCCGATTGGGACTAGCGGGAACAGATACGCAGTATTTT. Translating it yields CATRLGLAGTDTQYF.

This chain joins TRBV5-1 and TRBJ2-7; TRBD2 is a possible D gene (6 bases). Trimming removed 0 bases at V and 4 bases at J, with 20 bases between. Per germline, CDR1 SGHRS and CDR2 YFSETQ. This CDR3 region has 17 residues. CDR3 nucleotides: TGCGCCAGCAGCTTGGAATGGGCAGGGAATGGGAGGTACGAGCAGTACTTC. Translated: CASSLEWAGNGRYEQYF.

Remarks on this clonotype: Just one base apart from a much larger clone, this may be a read error. The rearrangement uses TRBV28 and TRBJ1-2, with D tentatively TRBD1 (5 bases). This CDR3 is built from 14 residues. Germline values: CDR1 MDHEN, CDR2 SYDVKM. The ends were cut back, 3 bases at V and 2 bases at J, with 10 bases in the middle. The CDR3 nucleotides are TGTGCCAGCAGTTTTAAGACAGAAAACTATGGCTACACCTTC. It codes for CASSFKTENYGYTF.

This clonotype has just a few counts. The gene calls are TRBV7-9 and TRBJ2-3, with 9 bases aligning to TRBD1. This CDR3 has 14 residues. Germline values: CDR1 SEHNR, CDR2 FQNEAQ (reference sequence). Trimming removed 5 bases from V and 5 bases from J; junction bases left unmatched: 5. The CDR3 is CASSRDRVGDTQYF. CDR3 sequence (DNA): TGTGCCAGCAGCCGGGACAGGGTTGGAGATACGCAGTATTTT.

The chain has TRBV5-1 and TRBJ2-5, with 7 bases that match TRBD2. Germline CDR1 is SGHRS and CDR2 is YFSETQ. CDR3 length: 17 residues. The junction had 13 bases not matched to a gene; V was cut back by 4 bases and J by 1 base. The CDR3 is CASSDGGTGGFQETQYF. The CDR3 nucleotides read TGCGCCAGCAGCGACGGGGGTACGGGAGGCTTCCAAGAGACCCAGTACTTC. Full variable domain (missing parts from reference TRBV5-1 and TRBJ2-5): KAGVTQTPRYLIKTRGQQVTLSCSPISGHRSVSWYQQTPGQGLQFLFEYFSETQRNKGNFPGRFSGRQFSNSRSEMNVSTLELGDSALYLCASSDGGTGGFQETQYFGPGTRLLVL.

V gene TRBV7-3 combines with J gene TRBJ2-3, with D possibly TRBD1 on 5 matching bases. Germline CDR1 SGHTA, CDR2 FQGTGA. Trimming cost V 5 bases and J 5 bases, with 17 bases left between them. This CDR3 has 15 residues. The CDR3 region is CASSPLIGARDTQYF. In DNA form, the CDR3 reads TGTGCCAGCAGCCCCCTTATTGGGGCCAGAGATACGCAGTATTTT.

The chain joins TRBV7-2 to TRBJ2-7; TRBD2 is a possible D gene (6 bases). Near its end, the DNA agrees better with TRBJ2-5, so the J call may be wrong. CDR3 length: 17 residues. The V gene's germline CDR1 is SGHTA and CDR2 FQGNSA. Here the CDR3 DNA reads TGTGCCAGCAAACCTCCTGGAGTTGCGGGATCAGGAGAGACCCAGTACTTC. Its protein product is CASKPPGVAGSGETQYF.

The chain couples TRBV11-1 to TRBJ2-1, with TRBD1 as a possible D gene (6 bases). Trimming took off 5 bases at V and 2 bases at J, with 10 bases between the two ends. The CDR3 has 14 amino acids. Per germline, CDR1 SGHAT and CDR2 FQDESV (reference sequence). The CDR3 nucleotides read TGTGCCAGCAGCCAGGGGTTTACCTACAATGAGCAGTTCTTC. Translated, it gives CASSQGFTYNEQFF.

The chain combines TRBV11-3 with TRBJ2-3, with TRBD1 matching over 12 bases. From germline, CDR1 is SGHNT and CDR2 YENEEA. Trimming removed 3 bases from V and 4 bases from J; junction bases left unmatched: 8. There are 17 residues in the CDR3. CDR3 DNA: TGTGCCAGCAGCTTCGGGACAGGGGGCTCCGTGGCAGATACGCAGTATTTT. This codes for CASSFGTGGSVADTQYF.

V and J are TRBV12-3 or TRBV12-4 and TRBJ2-2; 14 positions agree with TRBD2. V lost 6 bases to trimming and J lost 3 bases; unmatched junction nucleotides: 6. This CDR3 comprises 17 residues. The CDR3 DNA sequence: TGTGCCAGCAGCGCGACTAGCGGGAGGGAATACACCGGGGAGCTGTTTTTT. It yields the protein CASSATSGREYTGELFF.

CDR3 residues: CATSDPTSESSYNEQFF. CDR3 nucleotide sequence: TGTGCCACCAGTGACCCTACTAGCGAGAGCTCCTACAATGAGCAGTTCTTC. V and J are TRBV24-1 and TRBJ2-1, with 7 bases identical to TRBD2. V lost 4 bases and J lost 0; bases outside the gene matches: 8. This CDR3 region has 17 residues. Germline lookup yields CDR1 KGHDR and CDR2 SFDVKD.

The V gene is TRBV18, the J gene TRBJ1-1; the D gene is possibly TRBD1 (6 bases). The CDR3 contains 15 residues. Trimming stripped 3 bases from V and 1 base from J, with 12 bases between. The germline V gene has CDR1 KGHSH and CDR2 LQKENI. The CDR3 DNA follows: TGTGCCAGCTCACCTCGGGGGCATGAGAACACTGAAGCTTTCTTT. Its protein product is CASSPRGHENTEAFF.